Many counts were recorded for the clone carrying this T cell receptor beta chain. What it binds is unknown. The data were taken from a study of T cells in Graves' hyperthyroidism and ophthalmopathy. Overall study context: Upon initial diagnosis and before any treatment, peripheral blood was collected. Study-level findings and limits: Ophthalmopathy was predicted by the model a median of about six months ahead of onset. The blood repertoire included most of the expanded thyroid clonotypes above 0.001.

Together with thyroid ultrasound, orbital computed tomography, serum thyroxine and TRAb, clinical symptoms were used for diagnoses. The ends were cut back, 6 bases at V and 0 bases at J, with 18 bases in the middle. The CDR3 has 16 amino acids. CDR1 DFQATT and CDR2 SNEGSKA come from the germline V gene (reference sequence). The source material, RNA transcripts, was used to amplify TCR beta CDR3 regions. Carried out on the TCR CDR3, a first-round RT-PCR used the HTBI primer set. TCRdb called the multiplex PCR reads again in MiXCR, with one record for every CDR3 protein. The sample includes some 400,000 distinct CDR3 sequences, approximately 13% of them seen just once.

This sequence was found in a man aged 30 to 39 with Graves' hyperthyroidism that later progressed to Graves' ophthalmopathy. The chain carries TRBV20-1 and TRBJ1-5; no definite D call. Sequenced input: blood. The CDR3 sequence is CSAPSPDQVSNQPQHF. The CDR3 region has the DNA TGCAGTGCCCCCTCTCCTGATCAGGTTAGCAATCAGCCCCAGCATTTT.